The clone carrying this T cell receptor beta chain showed up just a few times. No antigen is known for it. This sample is drawn from a study of vaccination and CD4 T cells after COVID-19. Stated treatment: roughly nine-day PBMC culture with coronavirus spike peptide pools or control peptides (ViraFEST assay). Cultured CD4+ T cells had their DNA profiled by the Oncomine TCR Beta short-read assay. MiXCR was run by TCRdb on the PCR reads, yielding one entry per CDR3 protein. The sample lists approximately 12,000 distinct CDR3 sequences, around 41% seen once, with 20% to 25% in the top ten. Overall study findings and caveats: A median of approximately 90% of reactive clones, in convalescent patients, became evident only post-vaccination.

This CDR3 spans 15 amino acids. V was trimmed by 0 bases and J by 7 bases, leaving 18 bases between them. Per germline, CDR1 GTSNPN and CDR2 SVGIG (reference sequence). The sample taken for sequencing was cultured CD4+ T cells from blood. This sequence originates from a human donor with COVID-19. The chain recombines TRBV30 with TRBJ1-2; D ambiguous. In DNA, the CDR3 is TGTGCCTGGAGTGTACGTAGGGCGCTAGTGGCTGGCTACACCTTC. This translates into CAWSVRRALVAGYTF.